A single sample is the source of the 9 T cell receptor beta chains below, sequenced in a study. TCRdb itself ran the 5' RACE reads through MiXCR, one entry per CDR3 protein. The sample lists some 62,000 distinct CDR3 sequences, almost 30% occurring once. Specimen: tumor-infiltrating naive CD4+ T cells sorted from the breast tumor. The subset: naive CD4+ T cells, CD4+CD45RA+CD25-. The origin of the receptors is a female donor with breast cancer.

This clonotype was recorded a few times. V is TRBV5-8 and J is TRBJ2-1; 12 bases line up with TRBD1. V trimming: 5 bases; J trimming: 5 bases; junction bases outside the gene matches: 17. Germline-derived CDR1 and CDR2 are SGHTS and YDEGEE. The CDR3 is 19 residues long. CDR3 protein: CASRLYGTGGVGVNNEQFF. CDR3 coding DNA: TGTGCCAGCAGATTATATGGGACAGGGGGCGTTGGGGTCAACAATGAGCAGTTCTTC.

This chain connects TRBV18 to TRBJ2-1; D is unclear. V lost 2 bases, J lost 4 bases, and 6 bases lay in between. The CDR3 consists of 13 residues. Germline V gene data show CDR1 as KGHSH and CDR2 as LQKENI. CDR3 in DNA: TGTGCCAGCTCACCAGATTTATACAATGAGCAGTTCTTC. It specifies CASSPDLYNEQFF.

The V call is TRBV5-5, the J call TRBJ1-6; D possibly corresponds to TRBD1 (6 bases). Germline CDR1 reads SGHKS; CDR2 reads YYEKEE (reference sequence). The V end lost 4 bases, the J end lost 5 bases, and 10 bases lay between the germline ends. There are 14 residues in the CDR3. The CDR3 DNA is TGTGCCAGCAGCCACGGACAGAATAATTCACCCCTCCACTTT. Translated: CASSHGQNNSPLHF.

V gene TRBV5-1 combines with J gene TRBJ2-7, with D tentatively TRBD1 (5 bases). V lost 0 bases and J 7 bases, leaving 5 bases between the germline ends. There are 11 residues in the CDR3. Germline lookup yields CDR1 SGHRS and CDR2 YFSETQ. The CDR3, as DNA: TGCGCCAGCAGCTTGGGACAGGAGCAGTACTTC. Residues: CASSLGQEQYF.

This clonotype was detected a few times. V gene TRBV20-1 combines with J gene TRBJ1-4; TRBD1 might be the D (6 bases). The V and J ends lost 0 bases and 7 bases respectively, with 18 bases between them. Germline V gene data show CDR1 as DFQATT and CDR2 as SNEGSKA (reference sequence). There are 16 residues in the CDR3. CDR3 amino acids: CSARDWGAEGGEKLFF. The CDR3 coding sequence is TGCAGTGCTAGAGACTGGGGGGCCGAGGGTGGTGAAAAACTGTTTTTT.

The chain carries TRBV20-1 and TRBJ2-5; the match to TRBD2 covers 14 bases. Trimming cost V 4 bases and J 4 bases; bases outside gene matches: 17. CDR1 is DFQATT, CDR2 SNEGSKA, per germline (reference sequence). The CDR3 loop spans 19 amino acids. CDR3 sequence reads: CSAILPPGLAGAYGETQYF. The CDR3 DNA sequence: TGCAGTGCTATTCTACCCCCGGGACTAGCGGGAGCTTACGGAGAGACCCAGTACTTC.

This clonotype was seen at least ten times. The chain employs TRBV12-3 or TRBV12-4 and TRBJ2-3; 7 nucleotides align to TRBD1. The CDR3 spans 14 residues. V shed 5 bases, J shed 5 bases, and the junction held 7 bases outside the gene matches. The CDR3 sequence is CASSTRQGGDTQYF. The DNA for the CDR3 is TGTGCCAGCAGTACTCGACAGGGTGGAGATACGCAGTATTTT.

This chain uses TRBV7-7 with TRBJ2-1, with TRBD2 identical over 8 bases. The CDR3 length is 13 residues. The trim removed 5 bases at V and 10 bases at J, leaving 7 bases unmatched. In germline, CDR1 is SSHAT, CDR2 FNYEAQ (reference sequence). In DNA, the CDR3 is TGTGCCAGCAGCCGGGGGACTAGAGACGAGCAGTTCTTC. Translating gives CASSRGTRDEQFF.

Details on this clonotype: A much larger clone is a single base away; this may be a read error. The chain recombines TRBV5-1 with TRBJ2-1, with 7 bases that match TRBD2. Germline V lookup: CDR1 SGHRS, CDR2 YFSETQ. There are 16 residues in the CDR3. J lost 3 bases, V lost 2 bases, and 8 bases had no gene match. CDR3 loop: CASSFSPSGNYNEQFF. DNA of the CDR3: TGCGCCAGCAGCTTCAGCCCTAGCGGAAACTACAATGAGCAGTTCTTC.